This T cell receptor (beta chain) was sequenced for a study of Graves' ophthalmopathy and Graves' hyperthyroidism. On the study more broadly: The authors collected peripheral blood at initial diagnosis, before any treatment.

This clonotype was found many times. The TCR beta CDR3 regions underwent amplification from RNA transcripts. Following a first-round RT-PCR that used HTBI primers, a second-round multiplex PCR was carried out. One entry per CDR3 protein, called by TCRdb with MiXCR from the multiplex PCR reads. Among some 200,000 distinct CDR3 sequences listed, roughly 27% were seen once. PBMCs were isolated by Ficoll-Paque density gradient centrifugation, using approximately 10 ml of fresh peripheral blood as the starting material. The clonotype was recovered from a man aged 45-60 years with Graves' ophthalmopathy. The sequencing input was peripheral blood.

The CDR3 bases are TGTGCCAGTAGTATTGGTCAGATAGGATTACCCGCCTACGAGCAGTACTTC. Translating it yields CASSIGQIGLPAYEQYF. The chain employs TRBV19 and TRBJ2-7; the D is unclear. Germline V gene sequence: CDR1 LNHDA, CDR2 SQIVND (reference sequence). V was trimmed by 3 bases and J by 2 bases, leaving 20 bases between them. CDR3 length: 17 amino acids.